This T cell receptor beta chain was sequenced for a study of cytomegalovirus exposure and HLA in healthy donors. Study context: Within an early data release were about 85 million unique TCRs drawn from HLA-typed donors. General observations from the study: Accurate prediction of HLA-A and HLA-B alleles (for most subjects) was reportedly achieved from TCR beta sequences. In a later analysis, about 17,000 TCR beta sequences were associated with HLA alleles at 0.05 false discovery rate.

In regard to this clone: Its antigen is undetermined.

In the PCR, 60 Vbeta and 13 Jbeta primers were used. Using immunoSEQ multiplex PCR, the repertoire was profiled, and TCRdb retains in-frame clones only, with some absent. The table includes about 120,000 clones, roughly 80% detected once. The receptor's source is a man aged 18 to 29 in good health and CMV-seropositive. The sample taken for sequencing was PBMCs.

CDR3 DNA sequence: TGTGCCTGGAACACCATGAACACTGAAGCTTTCTTT. It translates to CAWNTMNTEAFF. This chain joins TRBV30 and TRBJ1-1, with D unclear. Germline CDR1 and CDR2: GTSNPN and SVGIG (reference sequence). This CDR3 is built from 12 residues. V shed 4 bases and J shed 0 bases, with 6 bases lying between them.